Sequencing of this TCR beta chain was carried out in a study of OX40 agonist ivuxolimab in advanced cancers. Repertoires were generated with immunoSEQ multiplex PCR, while TCRdb's copy carries only in-frame clones and drops some. The sample contains approximately 54,000 clones, approximately 93% of which appear only once. This CDR3 region has 13 residues. Trimming removed 4 bases from V and 0 bases from J, with 7 bases in between. Germline V gene lookup returns CDR1 SGHNT and CDR2 YYREEE (reference sequence). The material sequenced was CD4+ or CD8+ T cells sorted from blood, taken in a trial of the OX40 agonist ivuxolimab. The chain is built from TRBV5-4 and TRBJ1-1, with unresolved D. The clonotype was recovered from an adult with an advanced solid tumor such as melanoma, head and neck, liver or kidney cancer. The CDR3 here is CASSGGVNTEAFF. The CDR3, as DNA: TGTGCCAGCAGCGGAGGAGTGAACACTGAAGCTTTCTTT.